The following is a T cell receptor beta chain sequence with its context. Its antigen is not known. This entry comes from a study of blood T cells in healthy people across ages. Points from the study as a whole: Diversity of TCR beta per million T cells declined in a roughly linear way with age.

With a J-beta primer mix and a sample-barcoded 5' primer, a second PCR ran about 7 to 12 cycles. One entry per CDR3 protein results from TCRdb running MiXCR on the 5' RACE reads. Of over 1,300,000 distinct CDR3 sequences detected, 59% appear once; the ten largest clones hold 6.5% to 8.5%. The clonotype originates from a man aged 18 to 35 in good health. The sequencing sample was made of blood.

The CDR3 spells CSVELGATGEGNTIYF. The CDR3 DNA reads TGCAGCGTTGAACTAGGGGCGACAGGGGAAGGAAACACCATATATTTT. The rearrangement links TRBV29-1 to TRBJ1-3, with TRBD1 identical over 8 bases. The CDR3 runs 16 residues. CDR1 SQVTM and CDR2 ANQGSEA come from the germline V gene. J gave up 4 bases and V 2 bases, and 10 bases lay outside the gene matches.